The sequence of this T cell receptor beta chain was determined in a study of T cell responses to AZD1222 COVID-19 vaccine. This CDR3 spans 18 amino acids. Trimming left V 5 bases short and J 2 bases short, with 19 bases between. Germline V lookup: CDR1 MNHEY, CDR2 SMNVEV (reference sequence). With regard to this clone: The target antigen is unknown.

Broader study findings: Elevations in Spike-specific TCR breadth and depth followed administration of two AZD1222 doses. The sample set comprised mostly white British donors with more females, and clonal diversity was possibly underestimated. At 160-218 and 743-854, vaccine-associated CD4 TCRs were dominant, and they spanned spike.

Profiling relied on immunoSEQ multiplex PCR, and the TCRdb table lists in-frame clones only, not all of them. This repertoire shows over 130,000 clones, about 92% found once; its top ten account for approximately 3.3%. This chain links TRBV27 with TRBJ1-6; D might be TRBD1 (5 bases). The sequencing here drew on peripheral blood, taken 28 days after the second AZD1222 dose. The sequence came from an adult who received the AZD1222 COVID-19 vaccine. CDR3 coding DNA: TGTGCCAGCAGTCTCTACTCTCGGGGCAGGGCCTATAATTCACCCCTCCACTTT. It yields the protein CASSLYSRGRAYNSPLHF.